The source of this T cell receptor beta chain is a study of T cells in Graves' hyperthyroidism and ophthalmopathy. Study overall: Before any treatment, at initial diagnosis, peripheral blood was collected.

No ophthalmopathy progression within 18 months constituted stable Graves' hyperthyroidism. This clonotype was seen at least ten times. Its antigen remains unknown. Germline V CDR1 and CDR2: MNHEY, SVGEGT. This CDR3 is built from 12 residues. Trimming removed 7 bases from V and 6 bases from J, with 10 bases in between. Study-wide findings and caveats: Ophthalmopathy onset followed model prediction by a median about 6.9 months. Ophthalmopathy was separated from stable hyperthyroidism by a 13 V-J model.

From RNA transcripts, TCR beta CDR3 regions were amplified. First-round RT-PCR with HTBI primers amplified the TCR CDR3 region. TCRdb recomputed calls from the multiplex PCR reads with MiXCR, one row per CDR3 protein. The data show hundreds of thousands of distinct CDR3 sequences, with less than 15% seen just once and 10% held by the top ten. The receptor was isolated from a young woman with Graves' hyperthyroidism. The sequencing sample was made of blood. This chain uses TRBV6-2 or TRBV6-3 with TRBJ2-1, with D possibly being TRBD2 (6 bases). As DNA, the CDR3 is TGTGCCAGCACTACGGGGGTCAATGAGCAGTTCTTC. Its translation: CASTTGVNEQFF.